Each of the 28 T cell receptor beta chains below was sequenced from the same sample in a study of cytomegalovirus exposure and HLA in healthy donors. 60 Vbeta and 13 Jbeta primers were used in PCR. Some clones are missing from TCRdb's copy, which holds only in-frame ones; the method was immunoSEQ multiplex PCR. The sample consists of roughly 140,000 clones, roughly three quarters of them appearing once. Sequenced material: PBMCs. Receptors were obtained from a man aged 60 to 69 in good health and CMV-seronegative.

This clone showed up just once. The rearrangement uses TRBV4-1 and TRBJ2-3; D might be TRBD1 (5 bases). There are 15 residues in the CDR3. The germline CDR1 and CDR2 sequences are MGHRA and YSYEKL. V was pared by 1 base and J by 3 bases, with 11 bases between. DNA for the CDR3: TGCGCCAGCAGCCAAGGGGGCTCGAGGACAGATACGCAGTATTTT. Its translation is CASSQGGSRTDTQYF.

The rearrangement joins TRBV5-1 to TRBJ2-7; 7 bases match TRBD2. The CDR3 is made up of 15 amino acids. Germline V gene sequence: CDR1 SGHRS, CDR2 YFSETQ. The V gene end was trimmed by 1 base and the J gene end by 4 bases; junction bases not matched to a gene: 8. The CDR3 loop is CASSLSGGSRYEQYF. CDR3 DNA: TGCGCCAGCAGCTTGTCGGGCGGGAGTAGATACGAGCAGTACTTC. The full variable domain, completed using reference TRBV5-1 and TRBJ2-7, is KAGVTQTPRYLIKTRGQQVTLSCSPISGHRSVSWYQQTPGQGLQFLFEYFSETQRNKGNFPGRFSGRQFSNSRSEMNVSTLELGDSALYLCASSLSGGSRYEQYFGPGTRLTVT.

The chain recombines TRBV5-1 with TRBJ2-2; no reliable D call. This CDR3 has 15 amino acids. V was shortened by 1 base and J by 0 bases, with 7 bases between the two germline ends. Germline V gene lookup returns CDR1 SGHRS and CDR2 YFSETQ. CDR3: CASSLLRANTGELFF. Written as DNA, the CDR3 is TGCGCCAGCAGCTTGCTACGGGCGAACACCGGGGAGCTGTTTTTT.

The chain uses TRBV6-5 and TRBJ1-2, with D hard to call. This CDR3 is 11 amino acids long. Germline V gene sequence: CDR1 MNHEY, CDR2 SVGAGI. V was clipped by 2 bases and J by 10 bases, with 8 bases between them. CDR3 sequence reads: CASSYEGLYTF. As DNA, the CDR3 is TGTGCCAGCAGTTACGAGGGTCTCTACACCTTC.

This clone has more than one count but fewer than ten. In the same sample, other DNA sequences code for this CDR3. V is TRBV7-2 and J is TRBJ2-7; 11 bases line up with TRBD2. The CDR3 contains 15 residues. Germline V gives CDR1 SGHTA, CDR2 FQGNSA. V trimming: 1 base; J trimming: 2 bases; junction bases outside the gene matches: 1. The CDR3 here is CASSLGLAGTYEQYF. In DNA, the CDR3 is TGTGCCAGCAGCTTAGGACTAGCGGGGACCTACGAGCAGTACTTC. The variable domain in full, completed from reference TRBV7-2 and TRBJ2-7, reads GAGVSQSPSNKVTEKGKDVELRCDPISGHTALYWYRQSLGQGLEFLIYFQGNSAPDKSGLPSDRFSAERTGGSVSTLTIQRTQQEDSAVYLCASSLGLAGTYEQYFGPGTRLTVT.

The genes are TRBV5-1 and TRBJ2-1; TRBD1 might be the D (6 bases). Germline CDR1 and CDR2: SGHRS and YFSETQ. V was pared by 5 bases and J by 0 bases, with 15 bases between. The CDR3 extends over 16 amino acids. Here the CDR3 reads CASSEGVFSSYNEQFF. CDR3 in DNA: TGCGCCAGCAGTGAGGGGGTTTTTAGCTCCTACAATGAGCAGTTCTTC.

The V gene is TRBV5-1, the J gene TRBJ1-1; 7 bases align to TRBD1. V lost 3 bases and J lost 0; bases outside the gene matches: 5. Germline loops: CDR1 SGHRS, CDR2 YFSETQ. This CDR3 is built from 15 residues. In DNA, the CDR3 is TGCGCCAGCAGCTCTACCGGGACAGTGAACACTGAAGCTTTCTTT. Protein: CASSSTGTVNTEAFF.

The genes are TRBV30 and TRBJ1-4, with 7 bases identical to TRBD1. Germline CDR1 is GTSNPN and CDR2 is SVGIG (reference sequence). There are 15 residues in the CDR3. V lost 1 base, J lost 5 bases, and 7 bases stayed unmatched. In DNA form, the CDR3 reads TGTGCCTGGAGTGACTTGGACAGGATGAATGAAAAACTGTTTTTT. This codes for CAWSDLDRMNEKLFF.

CDR3 DNA sequence: TGTGCCAGCAGTTACTCGCCGGAGAGTCCCCCCTACGAGCAGTACTTC. Protein sequence: CASSYSPESPPYEQYF. The rearrangement joins TRBV6-5 to TRBJ2-7; D call uncertain. Germline V gene sequence: CDR1 MNHEY, CDR2 SVGAGI. The CDR3 length is 16 residues. V was pared by 0 bases and J by 2 bases, with 14 bases between.

The chain combines TRBV11-2 with TRBJ2-5; D gene ambiguous. Trimming pared 5 bases from V and 4 bases from J, leaving 11 bases between. Germline V CDR1 and CDR2: SGHAT, FQNNGV. The CDR3 contains 13 residues. The CDR3 nucleotides read TGTGCCAGCAGCCTTGGGCGCGTAGAGACCCAGTACTTC. Its translation is CASSLGRVETQYF.

The rearrangement joins TRBV27 to TRBJ2-7, with 8 bases aligning to TRBD2. The germline V gene has CDR1 MNHEY and CDR2 SMNVEV (reference sequence). J lost 2 bases, V lost 3 bases, and 6 bases had no gene match. This CDR3 contains 15 residues. The CDR3 region is CASSFLSGTTYEQYF. As DNA, the CDR3 is TGTGCCAGCAGTTTCCTTAGCGGGACTACCTACGAGCAGTACTTC.

This sequence joins TRBV6-6 and TRBJ1-5; D perhaps matches TRBD1 (5 bases). V dropped 0 bases and J dropped 3 bases, with 12 bases sitting between them. Germline CDR1 is MNHNY and CDR2 is SVGAGI (reference sequence). CDR3 size: 16 residues. As DNA, the CDR3 is TGTGCCAGCAGTTACTCGGCGGGGGAATACAATCAGCCCCAGCATTTT. Protein product: CASSYSAGEYNQPQHF.

This sequence joins TRBV7-9 and TRBJ2-1, with D possibly TRBD2 on 6 matching bases. Trimming removed 4 bases at V and 8 bases at J, with 18 bases between. Germline-derived CDR1 and CDR2 are SEHNR and FQNEAQ (reference sequence). This CDR3 is built from 15 residues. CDR3 DNA: TGTGCCAGCAGCTCATTTAGGAGGGGTGCGGATGAGCAGTTCTTC. Protein sequence: CASSSFRRGADEQFF. Looking up the rest from reference TRBV7-9 and TRBJ2-1 gives the full variable domain: DTGVSQNPRHKITKRGQNVTFRCDPISEHNRLYWYRQTLGQGPEFLTYFQNEAQLEKSRLLSDRFSAERPKGSFSTLEIQRTEQGDSAMYLCASSSFRRGADEQFFGPGTRLTVL.

The chain joins TRBV30 to TRBJ2-7; D is perhaps TRBD2 (5 bases). CDR3 length equals 13 residues. The germline V gene encodes CDR1 GTSNPN and CDR2 SVGIG (reference sequence). The V end was cut by 4 bases, the J end by 5 bases, with 15 bases between. The CDR3 sequence: CAWNPLVRDEQYF. The CDR3 nucleotides are TGTGCCTGGAACCCCCTCGTGAGGGACGAGCAGTACTTC. The full variable domain, its missing parts supplied by reference TRBV30 and TRBJ2-7, is SQTIHQWPATLVQPVGSPLSLECTVEGTSNPNLYWYRQAAGRGLQLLFYSVGIGQISSEVPQNLSASRPQDRQFILSSKKLLLSDSGFYLCAWNPLVRDEQYFGPGTRLTVT.

The chain joins TRBV5-1 to TRBJ1-4, with 7 nucleotides matching TRBD1. Germline values: CDR1 SGHRS, CDR2 YFSETQ. The CDR3 length is 16 residues. The V segment lost 6 bases and the J segment 4 bases; nucleotides outside the gene matches: 12. CDR3 sequence (DNA): TGCGCCAGCAAGGGGTCAGGGGGTAATGTTAATGAAAAACTGTTTTTT. Amino acid sequence: CASKGSGGNVNEKLFF.

The chain links TRBV5-1 to TRBJ1-6, with D unclear. Trimming took off 5 bases at V and 6 bases at J, with 12 bases between the two ends. The germline gives CDR1 SGHRS, CDR2 YFSETQ. CDR3 length: 14 residues. The CDR3 is CASRKEGPNSPLHF. The CDR3 nucleotides read TGCGCCAGCAGGAAAGAGGGTCCTAATTCACCCCTCCACTTT.

The chain combines TRBV6-5 with TRBJ2-5; no clear D. Germline CDR1 reads MNHEY; CDR2 reads SVGAGI. V dropped 1 base and J dropped 5 bases, with 8 bases sitting between them. CDR3 length equals 13 residues. As DNA, the CDR3 is TGTGCCAGCAGTTACTTAAATTCGGAGACCCAGTACTTC. Its protein product is CASSYLNSETQYF.

The chain joins TRBV5-1 to TRBJ2-7; 10 nucleotides agree with TRBD2. The germline V gene encodes CDR1 SGHRS and CDR2 YFSETQ. V lost 4 bases to trimming and J lost 2 bases; unmatched junction nucleotides: 12. The CDR3 spans 17 residues. CDR3 DNA: TGCGCCAGCAGCCCGAACCCACCTAGCGGGGGAACCTACGAGCAGTACTTC. Translated, it gives CASSPNPPSGGTYEQYF.

The gene calls are TRBV7-2 and TRBJ2-7; the match to TRBD2 covers 13 bases. This CDR3 spans 17 amino acids. V was clipped by 2 bases and J by 3 bases; unmatched bases: 7. Germline CDR1 reads SGHTA; CDR2 reads FQGNSA. CDR3 in amino acids: CASSLQTSGRSFYEQYF. The CDR3 DNA reads TGTGCCAGCAGCTTACAGACTAGCGGGAGGTCCTTCTACGAGCAGTACTTC.

Regarding this clone: The same CDR3 also results from other DNA sequences found in this sample. The chain employs TRBV10-3 and TRBJ1-1, with D possibly matching TRBD1 (5 bases). Per germline, CDR1 ENHRY and CDR2 SYGVKD. The CDR3 is made up of 14 amino acids. V gave up 0 bases and J gave up 1 base, with 6 bases separating them. CDR3 nucleotides: TGTGCCATCAGTGAGTCGGGGGGGAACACTGAAGCTTTCTTT. Protein: CAISESGGNTEAFF.

This clone showed up just a few times. This chain joins TRBV19 and TRBJ2-2; TRBD2 matches at 9 bases. Per the germline V gene, CDR1 is LNHDA and CDR2 is SQIVND (reference sequence). CDR3 length: 17 residues. The J segment lost 1 base and the V segment lost 6 bases, leaving 9 bases of the junction unmatched. The CDR3 nucleotides read TGTGCCAGTAGGAGCCTAGCGGGGATTATGAACACCGGGGAGCTGTTTTTT. Protein sequence: CASRSLAGIMNTGELFF.

V is TRBV29-1 and J is TRBJ2-2, with 10 bases matching TRBD2. Germline V CDR1 and CDR2: SQVTM, ANQGSEA. This CDR3 has 15 amino acids. The junction had 9 bases not matched to a gene; V was cut back by 5 bases and J by 6 bases. The CDR3, as DNA: TGCAGCGTTTGGGGGCTAGCGGGAGATTCCGGGGAGCTGTTTTTT. It translates to CSVWGLAGDSGELFF.

In this sample, this clone turned up a few times. The rearrangement links TRBV5-1 to TRBJ2-3; the match to TRBD2 covers 14 bases. The length of the CDR3 is 20 residues. The V gene's germline CDR1 is SGHRS and CDR2 YFSETQ. V trimming: 1 base; J trimming: 0 bases; junction bases outside the gene matches: 10. The CDR3 DNA reads as TGCGCCAGCAGCTTGTACGGACTAGCGGGAGGCAACCCTAGCACAGATACGCAGTATTTT. This gives the protein CASSLYGLAGGNPSTDTQYF. The variable domain in full, completed from reference TRBV5-1 and TRBJ2-3, reads KAGVTQTPRYLIKTRGQQVTLSCSPISGHRSVSWYQQTPGQGLQFLFEYFSETQRNKGNFPGRFSGRQFSNSRSEMNVSTLELGDSALYLCASSLYGLAGGNPSTDTQYFGPGTRLTVL.

This rearrangement joins TRBV14 to TRBJ2-7, with unresolved D. This CDR3 comprises 13 residues. CDR1 is SGHDN and CDR2 is FVKESK in the germline V gene. V was trimmed by 0 bases and J by 4 bases, leaving 7 bases between them. CDR3 DNA sequence: TGTGCCAGCAGCCAAGATCCCCAATACGAGCAGTACTTC. It is translated as CASSQDPQYEQYF.

This rearrangement joins TRBV7-9 to TRBJ2-2, with TRBD1 identical over 8 bases. Germline V lookup: CDR1 SEHNR, CDR2 FQNEAQ (reference sequence). After removal of 8 bases from V and 2 bases from J, the junction contained 10 bases not matched to a gene. The CDR3 is made up of 16 amino acids. CDR3 sequence: CASEGPGTGNTGELFF. CDR3 bases: TGTGCCAGCGAGGGTCCCGGGACAGGCAACACCGGGGAGCTGTTTTTT.

This clone was detected only a few times. The rearrangement uses TRBV10-1 and TRBJ2-5; no firm D call. From germline, CDR1 is WNHNN and CDR2 SYGVQD (reference sequence). V lost 5 bases and J lost 2, with 9 bases in between. The CDR3 contains 13 residues. CDR3 in DNA: TGCGCCAGCAGTATCGACATACAAGAGACCCAGTACTTC. This sequence encodes CASSIDIQETQYF.

This clone turned up a few times. The gene calls are TRBV27 and TRBJ1-1, with 10 bases identical to TRBD1. The V gene's germline CDR1 is MNHEY and CDR2 SMNVEV (reference sequence). The trim removed 7 bases at V and 1 base at J, leaving 15 bases unmatched. The CDR3 contains 18 residues. CDR3 region: CASNRGGQGIGRNTEAFF. In DNA, the CDR3 is TGTGCCAGCAACCGGGGGGGACAGGGGATCGGGCGGAACACTGAAGCTTTCTTT.

V gene TRBV5-1 combines with J gene TRBJ2-2; D gene unclear. V was shortened by 0 bases and J by 2 bases, with 11 bases between the two germline ends. The CDR3 totals 16 residues. CDR1 SGHRS and CDR2 YFSETQ come from the germline V gene. CDR3 DNA sequence: TGCGCCAGCAGCTTGGCCGTGCGCCGAAACACCGGGGAGCTGTTTTTT. Its translation is CASSLAVRRNTGELFF. The entire variable domain, with the rest obtained from reference TRBV5-1 and TRBJ2-2, is as follows: KAGVTQTPRYLIKTRGQQVTLSCSPISGHRSVSWYQQTPGQGLQFLFEYFSETQRNKGNFPGRFSGRQFSNSRSEMNVSTLELGDSALYLCASSLAVRRNTGELFFGEGSRLTVL.